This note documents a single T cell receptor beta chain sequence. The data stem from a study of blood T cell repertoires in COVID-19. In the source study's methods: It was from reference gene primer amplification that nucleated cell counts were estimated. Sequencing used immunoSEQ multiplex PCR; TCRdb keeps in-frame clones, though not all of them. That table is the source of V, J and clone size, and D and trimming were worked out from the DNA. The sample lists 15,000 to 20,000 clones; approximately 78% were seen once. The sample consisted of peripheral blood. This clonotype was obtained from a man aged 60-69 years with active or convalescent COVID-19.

The CDR3 DNA reads as TGTGCCAGCAGCTTTGGCTACAGGGGAACTGAAGCTTTCTTT. Protein sequence: CASSFGYRGTEAFF. This rearrangement joins TRBV11-2 to TRBJ1-1; TRBD1 aligns across 7 bases. The V gene end was trimmed by 3 bases and the J gene end by 5 bases; junction bases not matched to a gene: 6. Per the germline V gene, CDR1 is SGHAT and CDR2 is FQNNGV. The CDR3 length is 14 residues. The variable domain in full, with the rest retrieved from reference TRBV11-2 and TRBJ1-1, is EAGVAQSPRYKIIEKRQSVAFWCNPISGHATLYWYQQILGQGPKLLIQFQNNGVVDDSQLPKDRFSAERLKGVDSTLKIQPAKLEDSAVYLCASSFGYRGTEAFFGQGTRLTVV.